Reported below is one T cell receptor beta chain. Roughly 0.5 to 1 ug RNA was reverse transcribed with random hexamers. From the immunoSEQ multiplex PCR reads, TCRdb called clonotypes with MiXCR, one entry per CDR3 protein. The table records around 180,000 distinct CDR3 sequences, almost 96% of them present only once. The CDR3 is 16 amino acids. Trimming took off 3 bases at V and 9 bases at J, with 21 bases between the two ends. The sample belongs to a study of CD8 T cells in Susac syndrome. The V call is TRBV12-3 or TRBV12-4, the J call TRBJ2-1; D is possibly TRBD1 (6 bases). Sequencing was done on a sample of CD4+ T cells from PBMCs. This receptor was identified in a human donor with multiple sclerosis. The CDR3 sequence is CASSLGSRGLIFEQFF. The CDR3, as DNA: TGTGCCAGCAGTTTGGGGTCTAGGGGGTTAATTTTTGAGCAGTTCTTC.